The text below deals with one T cell receptor (beta chain). The antigen remains unidentified. There are 16 residues in the CDR3. The V and J ends lost 2 bases and 6 bases, in that order; junction bases with no gene match: 7. Germline loops: CDR1 SGHNT, CDR2 YYREEE (reference sequence). This sample was taken from a study of persistence of HIV-infected CD4 T cells. Study-wide context: The sample holds CD4+ T cells responsive to CMV or HIV-1 Gag.

Cells were stimulated with overlapping HIV-1 Gag 15-mer peptides. Memory cells lacking CD40L and CD69 with high CD45RO were sorted. Suppressive ART was started during chronic HIV-1 infection in these adults. Donors had CD4+ T cell counts above 400 cells/uL and were CMV-seropositive. Sequencing used immunoSEQ version 4 in survey mode. Generated by immunoSEQ multiplex PCR, the TCRdb table keeps only in-frame clones and is missing some. The data show tens of thousands of clones, 70% to 75% seen once. The starting material was CD4+ T cells sorted from PBMCs after 18-hour stimulation, obtained from a patient who received antiretroviral therapy. The V gene is TRBV5-4, the J gene TRBJ2-2; 10 nucleotides agree with TRBD2. The TCR sequence derives from an adult man with HIV who was CMV-seropositive. CDR3 DNA: TGTGCCAGCAGCTTTTTTAAAGCGGGGGGGTCCGGGGAGCTGTTTTTT. Protein sequence: CASSFFKAGGSGELFF.